This T cell receptor beta chain originates from a study of shared clonotypes between healthy human individuals. The study drew its donors from healthy HIV-negative adults without recent acute infections or vaccinations. Sorted-subset replicate PCR reactions contained roughly 190 ng DNA, corresponding to about 30,000 T cell genomes. The protocol was immunoSEQ multiplex PCR, while the TCRdb copy is restricted to in-frame clones and leaves out a portion. The data show some 2.3 million clones, with more than 80% seen just once and 0.39% held by the top ten. Germline V gene sequence: CDR1 SEHNR, CDR2 FQNEAQ (reference sequence). V was shortened by 1 base and J by 1 base, with 7 bases between the two germline ends. This CDR3 has 15 amino acids. This clone was counted once. Other nucleotide sequences from this sample produce the same CDR3.

This clonotype was sampled from a man between 18 and 29 years old in good health. Some clones in this sample may be carry-over from other donors' samples. Sequencing was carried out using naive CD4+ T cells from PBMCs. Described subset: CD45RA+ positively selected. V is TRBV7-9 and J is TRBJ1-4; D uncertain. The CDR3 DNA reads as TGTGCCAGCAGCTTAGGAGGGTTAACTAATGAAAAACTGTTTTTT. It codes for CASSLGGLTNEKLFF.